Described below is a single T cell receptor beta chain sequence and its context. Antigen specificity is unknown. Barcoded TCR alpha and TCR beta cDNA libraries with UMIs came from 5'RACE using constant-segment primers. Each CDR3 protein gets one entry after TCRdb re-called the 5' RACE reads with MiXCR. The sample includes about half a million distinct CDR3 sequences, 15% to 20% seen only once; the top ten take over 9%. The data belong to a study of T-cell memory formation after mild COVID-19. The CDR3 consists of 15 residues. Trimming took 3 bases from V and 5 from J, leaving 16 bases between them. Study conclusions and caveats: CD4+ clones that contracted lay mainly in CM and EM; CD8+ ones lay in EMRA.

J is TRBJ2-5 and V is TRBV12-3 or TRBV12-4; D is possibly TRBD2 (6 bases). The sequenced sample consisted of PBMCs or a T cell subset sorted from them (not recorded which). The sequence came from an adult woman who had mild COVID-19 (a few samples of this study predate the infection). Cell type and time point are not known. The CDR3 region is CASSLSSAGLETQYF. The DNA of the CDR3 is TGTGCCAGCAGTTTGTCCAGCGCGGGGTTGGAGACCCAGTACTTC.